The present T cell receptor (beta chain) was sequenced within a study of response to subunit inactivated influenza vaccine (dated by TCRdb to the late 2010s). The study in broad terms: Deep quantitative T cell receptor repertoire profiling was used in the study to track responses to a trivalent subunit inactivated influenza vaccine. Overall study results and their limits: The authors proposed that each seasonal influenza vaccination may bring in only a limited number of new T cells.

This clonotype has only a few counts. Its antigen target is currently unknown. The sample holds no much larger clone one base away, and base qualities are not on file. The CDR3, from cysteine to phenylalanine, totals 14 residues. The kept DNA is CDR3 alone, 42 bases in frame from the first base. Per the germline V gene, SGDLS is the CDR1 and YYNGEE is the CDR2. V is pared back by 3 bases and J by 9 bases, with 18 bases lying between the germline termini. Receptors were amplified or captured by RT-PCR. Sequencing took place on an Illumina HiSeq 2500. TCRdb trimmed the raw reads at Q25, called clones with MiXCR and kept productive beta chains. Entries are consolidated by CDR3 protein sequence, retaining the most common genes and DNA. Here the sample has approximately 200,000 distinct CDR3 sequences; approximately 15% occur a single time. The top ten clonotypes cover roughly 24% of the sample.

The chain couples TRBV9 to TRBJ1-2, with no D gene named confidently. The sequencing used CD8+ T cells sorted from PBMCs, collected more than 4 days after vaccination. The receptor was isolated from a man in his fifties or sixties who received an inactivated influenza vaccine. Donor details come from another sample of the same person, matched by shared clones. The bases read TGTGCCAGCAGCGAGGGAGGAACAGATCTAAGCTACACCTTC. It is translated as CASSEGGTDLSYTF.